This TCR beta chain was retrieved from a study of T cell responses to AZD1222 COVID-19 vaccine. Details on this clone: Its antigen is not identified.

Study-level points and caveats: Sampling that yielded the repertoires occurred only after the peak T cell response. Seropositive AZD1222 recipients at baseline numbered only five or six. Vaccination with two AZD1222 doses was followed by a rise in Spike-specific TCR breadth and depth. Among the donors, most were white British and more were female, and clonal diversity was possibly underestimated.

Some clones are missing from TCRdb's copy, which holds only in-frame ones; the method was immunoSEQ multiplex PCR. This sample has fewer than 85,000 clones, with roughly 87% found just once. Trimming left V 5 bases short and J 3 bases short, with 14 bases between. The CDR3 length is 14 residues. Per germline, CDR1 MNHEY and CDR2 SVGAGI. This TCR derives from an adult who received the AZD1222 COVID-19 vaccine. The sample here was peripheral blood, taken 28 days after the second AZD1222 dose. This chain links TRBV6-5 with TRBJ2-7, with D possibly matching TRBD2 (7 bases). CDR3 sequence: CASSPTGGLYEQYF. The CDR3 DNA reads as TGTGCCAGCAGTCCCACGGGGGGCCTCTACGAGCAGTACTTC.